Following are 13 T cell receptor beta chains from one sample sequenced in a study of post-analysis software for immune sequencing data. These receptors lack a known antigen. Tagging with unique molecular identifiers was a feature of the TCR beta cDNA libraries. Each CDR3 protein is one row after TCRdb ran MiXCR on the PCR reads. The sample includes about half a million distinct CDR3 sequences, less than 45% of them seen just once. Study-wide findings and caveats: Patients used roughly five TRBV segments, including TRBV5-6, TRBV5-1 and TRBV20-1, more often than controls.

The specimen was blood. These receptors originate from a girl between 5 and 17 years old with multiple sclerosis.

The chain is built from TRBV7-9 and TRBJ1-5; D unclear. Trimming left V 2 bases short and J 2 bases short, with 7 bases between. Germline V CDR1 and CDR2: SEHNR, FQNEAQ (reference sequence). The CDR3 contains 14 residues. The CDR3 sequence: CASSLKGGNQPQHF. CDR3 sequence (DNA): TGTGCCAGCAGCTTAAAGGGCGGCAATCAGCCCCAGCATTTT.

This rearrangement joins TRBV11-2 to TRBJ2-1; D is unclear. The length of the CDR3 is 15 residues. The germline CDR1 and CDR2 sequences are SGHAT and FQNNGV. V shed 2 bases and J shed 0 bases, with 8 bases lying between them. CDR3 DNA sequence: TGTGCCAGCAGCTTACTGGAGCGCTCCTACAATGAGCAGTTCTTC. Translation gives CASSLLERSYNEQFF.

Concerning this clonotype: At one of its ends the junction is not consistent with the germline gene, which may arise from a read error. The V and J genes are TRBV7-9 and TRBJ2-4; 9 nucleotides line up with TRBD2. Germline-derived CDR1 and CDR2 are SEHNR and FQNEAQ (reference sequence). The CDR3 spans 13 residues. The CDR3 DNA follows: TGTGCCGGCAGCCCGTTAGCGGGAGCCATTCAGTACTTC. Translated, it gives CAGSPLAGAIQYF.

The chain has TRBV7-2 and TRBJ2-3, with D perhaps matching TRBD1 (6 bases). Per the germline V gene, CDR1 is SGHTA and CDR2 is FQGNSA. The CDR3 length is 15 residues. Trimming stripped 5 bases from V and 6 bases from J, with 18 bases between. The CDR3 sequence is CASSPQGPVSDTQYF. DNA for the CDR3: TGTGCCAGCAGCCCGCAGGGGCCGGTTTCGGATACGCAGTATTTT.

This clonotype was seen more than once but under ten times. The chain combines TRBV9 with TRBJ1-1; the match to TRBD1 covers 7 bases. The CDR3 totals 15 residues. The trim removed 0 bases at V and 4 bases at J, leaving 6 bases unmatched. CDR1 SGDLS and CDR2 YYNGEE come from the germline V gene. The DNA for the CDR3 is TGTGCCAGCAGCGTAGTGGCAGGGGGGCCCACTGAAGCTTTCTTT. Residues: CASSVVAGGPTEAFF.

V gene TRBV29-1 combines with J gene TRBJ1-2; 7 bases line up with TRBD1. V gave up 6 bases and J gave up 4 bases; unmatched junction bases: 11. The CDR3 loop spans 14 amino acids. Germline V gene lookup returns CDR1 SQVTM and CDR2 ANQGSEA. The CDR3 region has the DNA TGCAGCGTAGGGGGGAGAGGGGGCACCTATGGCTACACCTTC. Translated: CSVGGRGGTYGYTF.

The CDR3 DNA follows: TGCGCCAGCAGCCTGACCCGAAGTCGGCGGTTAAACACTGAAGCTTTCTTT. Translation: CASSLTRSRRLNTEAFF. This rearrangement joins TRBV4-1 to TRBJ1-1; no clear D gene. Trimming removed 4 bases at V and 2 bases at J, with 20 bases between. CDR3 length: 17 residues. CDR1 MGHRA and CDR2 YSYEKL come from the germline V gene.

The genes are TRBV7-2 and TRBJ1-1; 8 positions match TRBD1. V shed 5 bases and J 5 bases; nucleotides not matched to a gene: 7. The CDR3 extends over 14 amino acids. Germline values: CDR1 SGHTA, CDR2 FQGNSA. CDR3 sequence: CASSQNRGETEAFF. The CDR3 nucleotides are TGTGCCAGCAGCCAGAACAGGGGGGAGACTGAAGCTTTCTTT.

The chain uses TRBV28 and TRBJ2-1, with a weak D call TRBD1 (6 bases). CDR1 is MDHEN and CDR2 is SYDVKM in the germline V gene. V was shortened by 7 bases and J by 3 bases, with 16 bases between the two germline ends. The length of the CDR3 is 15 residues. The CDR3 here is CASNPPRGSYNEQFF. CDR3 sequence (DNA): TGTGCCAGCAACCCACCCAGGGGCAGCTACAATGAGCAGTTCTTC. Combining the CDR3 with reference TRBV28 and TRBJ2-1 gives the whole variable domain DVKVTQSSRYLVKRTGEKVFLECVQDMDHENMFWYRQDPGLGLRLIYFSYDVKMKEKGDIPEGYSVSREKKERFSLILESASTNQTSMYLCASNPPRGSYNEQFFGPGTRLTVL.

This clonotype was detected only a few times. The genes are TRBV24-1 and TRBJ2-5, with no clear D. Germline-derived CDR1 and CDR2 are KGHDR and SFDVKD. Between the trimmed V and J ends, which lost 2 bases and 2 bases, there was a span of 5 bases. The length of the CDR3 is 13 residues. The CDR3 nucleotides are TGTGCCACCAGTGATTCCGGACAAGAGACCCAGTACTTC. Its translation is CATSDSGQETQYF.

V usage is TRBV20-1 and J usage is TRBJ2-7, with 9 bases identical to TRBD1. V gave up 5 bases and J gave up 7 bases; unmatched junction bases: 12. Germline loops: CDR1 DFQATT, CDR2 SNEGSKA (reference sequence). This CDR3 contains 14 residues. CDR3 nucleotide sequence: TGCAGTGCTTCCCTCGGGACAGGGATTAAGGAGCAGTACTTC. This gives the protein CSASLGTGIKEQYF.

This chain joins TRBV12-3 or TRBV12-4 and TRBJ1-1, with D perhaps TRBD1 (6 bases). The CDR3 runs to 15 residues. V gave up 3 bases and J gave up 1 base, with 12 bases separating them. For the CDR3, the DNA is TGTGCCAGCAGTTTTTTTGGGGGGGCGAACACTGAAGCTTTCTTT. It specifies CASSFFGGANTEAFF.

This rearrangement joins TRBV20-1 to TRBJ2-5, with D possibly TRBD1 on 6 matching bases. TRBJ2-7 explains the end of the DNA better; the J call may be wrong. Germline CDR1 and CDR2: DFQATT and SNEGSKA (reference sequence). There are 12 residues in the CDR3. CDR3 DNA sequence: TGCAGTGCTAAAGGGGGTTGCTACGAGCAGTACTTC. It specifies CSAKGGCYEQYF.